This T cell receptor beta chain was observed in a study of shared clonotypes between healthy human individuals. General study findings and limits: Rarefaction analysis demonstrated incomplete sorted-subset sequencing notwithstanding large depth. Clonotypes that were shared across four donors made up approximately 5% of naive CD4 clonotypes.

CD4+ cells were split into CD45RA+ naive and CD45RA-negative memory subsets. Authors' methods: Sequence data from immunoSEQ were junction-only and lacked quality scores; consequently, filtering differed. The method was immunoSEQ multiplex PCR; TCRdb's version includes in-frame clones alone and lacks a portion of them. From that table come the V and J calls and clone size; the DNA was used to work out D and trimming. The repertoire holds about a million clones, with roughly 80% as singletons. Germline CDR1 SGHAT, CDR2 FQDESV (reference sequence). Trimming took 5 bases from V and 6 from J; bases not matched to a gene: 6. CDR3 size: 14 residues. Details on this clone: The antigen is not known.

Material for sequencing was memory CD4+ T cells from PBMCs. Subset: CD45RA-negative fraction. This sequence joins TRBV11-1 and TRBJ2-1, with 8 bases matching TRBD1. This TCR came from a man younger than 35 in good health. Some clones in this sample may be carry-over from other donors' samples. DNA for the CDR3: TGTGCCAGCAGCATTCAGGGGGCCTCCAATGAGCAGTTCTTC. Its protein is CASSIQGASNEQFF. The whole variable domain, remainder taken from reference TRBV11-1 and TRBJ2-1, is EAEVAQSPRYKITEKSQAVAFWCDPISGHATLYWYRQILGQGPELLVQFQDESVVDDSQLPKDRFSAERLKGVDSTLKIQPAELGDSAMYLCASSIQGASNEQFFGPGTRLTVL.